The 27 T cell receptor beta chains listed next were all sequenced from one sample in a study of T cells in Graves' hyperthyroidism and ophthalmopathy (dated by TCRdb to the late 2010s). Library generation was performed with multiplex PCR. Sequencer: Illumina HiSeq 2000. TCR beta CDR3 regions were amplified from RNA transcripts. The first round of RT-PCR for the TCR CDR3 was performed with the HTBI primer set and the Qiagen OneStep RT-PCR kit. TCRdb reanalyzed the raw reads on its own, using fastp at Q25 for trimming and MiXCR for clone calling, and kept in-frame beta chains. CDR3 protein sequences are deduplicated, and each keeps its most common genes and DNA. A total of hundreds of thousands of distinct CDR3 sequences appear in this sample, around 38% of them only once. Clones ranked in the top ten supply over 8% of the sample. Sequencing input: blood. The receptors were gathered from a young man with Graves' hyperthyroidism.

V usage is TRBV2 and J usage is TRBJ1-5; weak D call: TRBD1 (6 bases). Germline lookup yields CDR1 SNHLY and CDR2 FYNNEI. CDR3 length equals 18 residues. V gave up 6 bases and J gave up 2 bases, with 23 bases separating them. CDR3 amino acids: CASRKVAKRGGGNQPQHF. The CDR3 bases are TGTGCCAGCAGGAAGGTAGCCAAGAGGGGGGGGGGCAATCAGCCCCAGCATTTT.

This chain connects TRBV7-2 to TRBJ2-7, with D possibly matching TRBD2 (7 bases). Germline V gene lookup returns CDR1 SGHTA and CDR2 FQGNSA. The V gene lost 3 bases and the J gene lost 5 bases, with 14 bases spanning the gap. The CDR3 loop spans 14 amino acids. CDR3 DNA: TGTGCCAGCAGCTTGATTTCGGGGGGCAACGAGCAGTACTTC. It is translated as CASSLISGGNEQYF.

This clonotype was detected ten times or more. V gene TRBV9 combines with J gene TRBJ1-1; 8 bases fit TRBD1. The germline CDR1 and CDR2 sequences are SGDLS and YYNGEE. J lost 9 bases, V lost 3 bases, and 4 bases had no gene match. CDR3 length: 12 amino acids. The CDR3 spells CASSGGQGQAFF. CDR3 sequence (DNA): TGTGCCAGCAGCGGCGGACAGGGCCAAGCTTTCTTT. The whole variable domain, remainder taken from reference TRBV9 and TRBJ1-1, is DSGVTQTPKHLITATGQRVTLRCSPRSGDLSVYWYQQSLDQGLQFLIQYYNGEERAKGNILERFSAQQFPDLHSELNLSSLELGDSALYFCASSGGQGQAFFGQGTRLTVV.

This clonotype was seen many times. The gene calls are TRBV2 and TRBJ1-6; D gene uncertain. The ends were cut back, 1 base at V and 10 bases at J, with 8 bases in the middle. The length of the CDR3 is 13 residues. CDR1 and CDR2 from the germline V gene are SNHLY and FYNNEI. As DNA, the CDR3 is TGTGCCAGCAGTGAAGTTGACCAGTCACCCCTCCACTTT. Its translation: CASSEVDQSPLHF. The whole variable domain, remainder taken from reference TRBV2 and TRBJ1-6, is EPEVTQTPSHQVTQMGQEVILRCVPISNHLYFYWYRQILGQKVEFLVSFYNNEISEKSEIFDDQFSVERPDGSNFTLKIRSTKLEDSAMYFCASSEVDQSPLHFGNGTRLTVT.

The chain uses TRBV11-2 and TRBJ2-3, with 13 nucleotides matching TRBD2. V gave up 10 bases and J gave up 5 bases; unmatched junction bases: 6. Per germline, CDR1 SGHAT and CDR2 FQNNGV. This CDR3 comprises 14 residues. The CDR3 nucleotides are TGTGCCACCAAAAGGACTAGCGGGGGAGATACGCAGTATTTT. It is translated as CATKRTSGGDTQYF.

This clonotype occurred a few times. This chain links TRBV11-2 with TRBJ1-6; TRBD1 might be the D (5 bases). The CDR3 contains 14 residues. The V gene's germline CDR1 is SGHAT and CDR2 FQNNGV. V gave up 5 bases and J gave up 6 bases, with 11 bases separating them. The CDR3 DNA reads TGTGCCAGCAGCCAAGGGACGGCTAATTCACCCCTCCACTTT. Translated: CASSQGTANSPLHF.

The rearrangement links TRBV7-9 to TRBJ2-5; tentatively, D is TRBD1 or TRBD2 (5 bases each). Trimming shortened V by 8 bases and J by 5 bases, and 18 bases separated the two germline ends. Per germline, CDR1 SEHNR and CDR2 FQNEAQ (reference sequence). The CDR3 loop spans 14 amino acids. The CDR3 region is CASRGVGARETQYF. The CDR3 DNA sequence: TGTGCCAGCCGTGGTGTCGGGGCTAGGGAGACCCAGTACTTC.

This clonotype has a count of ten or more. The chain combines TRBV29-1 with TRBJ2-2, with a weak D call TRBD1 (5 bases). There are 13 residues in the CDR3. V was pared by 5 bases and J by 3 bases, with 10 bases between. Germline-derived CDR1 and CDR2 are SQVTM and ANQGSEA. The CDR3 DNA follows: TGCAGCGTTTACCGACAGTACACCGGGGAGCTGTTTTTT. This codes for CSVYRQYTGELFF.

This clonotype was counted only a few times. The V call is TRBV20-1, the J call TRBJ2-5; TRBD2 matches at 9 bases. The J segment lost 2 bases and the V segment lost 0 bases, leaving 4 bases of the junction unmatched. The CDR3 is 15 amino acids. The germline V gene encodes CDR1 DFQATT and CDR2 SNEGSKA (reference sequence). The chain's CDR3 is CSAREAGGSQETQYF. In DNA, the CDR3 is TGCAGTGCTAGAGAAGCGGGAGGCTCGCAAGAGACCCAGTACTTC.

The table lists this clonotype with many counts. The V and J genes are TRBV11-2 and TRBJ1-2; D is unresolved. V shed 6 bases and J shed 7 bases, with 12 bases lying between them. The CDR3 extends over 12 amino acids. Germline CDR1 SGHAT, CDR2 FQNNGV. The CDR3: CASSQTRVGYTF. Here the CDR3 DNA reads TGTGCCAGCAGTCAGACTAGGGTTGGCTACACCTTC. The whole variable domain, filled in from reference TRBV11-2 and TRBJ1-2, reads EAGVAQSPRYKIIEKRQSVAFWCNPISGHATLYWYQQILGQGPKLLIQFQNNGVVDDSQLPKDRFSAERLKGVDSTLKIQPAKLEDSAVYLCASSQTRVGYTFGSGTRLTVV.

This clonotype was recorded a few times. V and J are TRBV4-1 and TRBJ1-6; 11 bases are shared with TRBD1. CDR1 MGHRA and CDR2 YSYEKL come from the germline V gene. The CDR3 is made up of 14 amino acids. V shed 4 bases and J 10 bases; nucleotides not matched to a gene: 3. Written as DNA, the CDR3 is TGCGCCAGCAGCCGGGACAGGGGGGGGTCACCCCTCCACTTT. Translating it yields CASSRDRGGSPLHF.

The DNA for the CDR3 is TGTGCCAGCAGCAGCCTCGAGGGGGCGAACCCCGTCTACGAGCAGTACTTC. This sequence encodes CASSSLEGANPVYEQYF. The chain recombines TRBV12-3 or TRBV12-4 with TRBJ2-7, with 7 bases that match TRBD1. With 6 bases clipped from V and 3 bases from J, the junction kept 17 bases outside the gene matches. There are 17 residues in the CDR3.

This clonotype was observed at least ten times. The rearrangement links TRBV5-5 to TRBJ1-6; D gene uncertain. V lost 7 bases to trimming and J lost 9 bases, with 14 bases between them. The CDR3 sequence is 13 residues long. Germline V gives CDR1 SGHKS, CDR2 YYEKEE (reference sequence). CDR3 nucleotides: TGTGCCAGCTCGGCCGCCGAGGGTTCACCCCTCCACTTT. Translated: CASSAAEGSPLHF. The full variable domain, with the rest looked up from reference TRBV5-5 and TRBJ1-6, is DAGVTQSPTHLIKTRGQQVTLRCSPISGHKSVSWYQQVLGQGPQFIFQYYEKEERGRGNFPDRFSARQFPNYSSELNVNALLLGDSALYLCASSAAEGSPLHFGNGTRLTVT.

Comments on this clonotype: It may be a read error: a sequence one base away is much more abundant. Since the CDR3 does not end with the conserved phenylalanine or tryptophan, this likely comes from a read error. CDR3 loop: CSARQENTEAFL. DNA of the CDR3: TGCAGTGCACGTCAGGAGAACACTGAAGCTTTCCTT. The chain joins TRBV20-1 to TRBJ1-1; D uncertain. V was clipped by 6 bases and J by 1 base, with 9 bases between them. The CDR3 is 12 amino acids. The germline gives CDR1 DFQATT, CDR2 SNEGSKA (reference sequence).

This clonotype was seen only once. V is TRBV10-3 and J is TRBJ1-2, with TRBD1 matching 8 bases. With 3 bases clipped from V and 1 base from J, the junction kept 10 bases outside the gene matches. Germline loops: CDR1 ENHRY, CDR2 SYGVKD. The CDR3 is made up of 17 amino acids. CDR3: CAISEGTGGVDNYGYTF. In DNA form, the CDR3 reads TGTGCCATCAGTGAAGGGACAGGAGGGGTAGATAACTATGGCTACACCTTC.

The J gene is TRBJ1-5, the V gene TRBV12-3 or TRBV12-4, with TRBD1 as a possible D gene (6 bases). The CDR3 is 16 residues long. V shed 3 bases and J shed 7 bases, with 19 bases lying between them. As DNA, the CDR3 is TGTGCCAGCAGTTTCGAAACCGGGACAAACTTACAGCCCCAGCATTTT. It codes for CASSFETGTNLQPQHF.

CDR3 sequence (DNA): TGTGCCAGCAGCTTACAACAGGGGGTGCGAGGAAACACCATATATTTT. Its translation: CASSLQQGVRGNTIYF. The gene calls are TRBV7-2 and TRBJ1-3; 8 bases are a match to TRBD1. In germline, CDR1 is SGHTA, CDR2 FQGNSA. CDR3 length: 16 amino acids. Trimming removed 2 bases from V and 4 bases from J; junction bases left unmatched: 7.

On this clonotype: A much larger clonotype is one base distant, so this may be a read error. This is likely a read error, given that the CDR3 carries no conserved phenylalanine or tryptophan at its end. V and J are TRBV20-1 and TRBJ2-7, with 10 positions matching TRBD2. Trimming cost V 1 base and J 3 bases; bases outside gene matches: 3. This CDR3 has 14 residues. Germline CDR1 is DFQATT and CDR2 is SNEGSKA (reference sequence). CDR3 nucleotides: TGCAGTGCTAGAGGGACTAGCGGACTCTACGAGCAGTACCTC. Its translation: CSARGTSGLYEQYL.

The chain combines TRBV25-1 with TRBJ1-2; 8 positions agree with TRBD1. The V segment lost 10 bases and the J segment 4 bases; nucleotides outside the gene matches: 14. The CDR3 contains 15 residues. CDR1 and CDR2 from the germline V gene are MGHDK and SYGVNS. CDR3 residues: CATTSTGTGTYGYTF. In DNA form, the CDR3 reads TGTGCCACCACCTCGACAGGGACAGGAACCTATGGCTACACCTTC.

As regards this clonotype: It may be a read error: a sequence one base away is much more abundant. The chain joins TRBV15 to TRBJ1-3; no firm D call. CDR1 is LNHNV, CDR2 YYDKDF, per germline (reference sequence). The CDR3 is 14 residues long. CDR3 nucleotides: TGTGCCGCCAGTAGGCTCATCTCTGGAAACACCATATATTTT. The encoded protein is CAASRLISGNTIYF.

This clonotype was seen many times. The J gene is TRBJ2-6, the V gene TRBV20-1; perhaps TRBD1 as D (5 bases). Trimming removed 4 bases from V and 0 bases from J, with 7 bases in between. Germline V gene sequence: CDR1 DFQATT, CDR2 SNEGSKA (reference sequence). The CDR3 extends over 14 amino acids. The CDR3 reads CSAIRDSGANVLTF. DNA of the CDR3: TGCAGTGCTATCAGGGACTCTGGGGCCAACGTCCTGACTTTC.

With regard to this clonotype: A clone one base away is much larger, so this may be a read error. The rearrangement links TRBV6-6 to TRBJ1-6; D is unresolved. CDR1 and CDR2 (germline): MNHNY, SVGAGI (reference sequence). CDR3 length equals 14 residues. The CDR3 protein is CAGRRSGGDSPLHF. The CDR3 bases are TGTGCCGGCAGGCGAAGTGGTGGAGATTCACCCCTCCACTTT.

This clonotype came up many times. V is TRBV25-1 and J is TRBJ1-1; the D gene is possibly TRBD1 (6 bases). Germline V gene lookup returns CDR1 MGHDK and CDR2 SYGVNS. The CDR3 sequence is 13 residues long. Deletions cut 5 bases from V and 3 bases from J, with 10 bases between. The CDR3 nucleotides read TGTGCCAGCAGTTCAACAGGGTACACTGAAGCTTTCTTT. Protein: CASSSTGYTEAFF.

The chain recombines TRBV7-2 with TRBJ1-4, with a possible D match to TRBD1 (5 bases). Germline V gives CDR1 SGHTA, CDR2 FQGNSA. Between the trimmed V and J ends, which lost 4 bases and 7 bases, there was a span of 13 bases. The CDR3 is made up of 14 amino acids. This CDR3 is CASSSRWDGEKLFF. In DNA, the CDR3 is TGTGCCAGCAGCTCGAGGTGGGACGGTGAAAAACTGTTTTTT.

V gene TRBV2 combines with J gene TRBJ1-1, with a tentative D call TRBD1 (5 bases). CDR1 and CDR2 (germline): SNHLY, FYNNEI. V was shortened by 1 base and J by 4 bases, with 16 bases between the two germline ends. CDR3 length: 16 amino acids. This chain's CDR3 is CASSEVGVAGVTEAFF. DNA for the CDR3: TGTGCCAGCAGTGAAGTGGGGGTGGCTGGCGTCACTGAAGCTTTCTTT.

This clonotype was recorded many times. A much larger clone is a single base away; this may be a read error. CDR3 bases: TGTGCCATCGCCTCTGGGGCCAACGTCCTGACTTTC. Translated: CAIASGANVLTF. This chain links TRBV7-2 with TRBJ2-6, with no clear D. Germline V CDR1 and CDR2: SGHTA, FQGNSA. Trimming cost V 10 bases and J 0 bases, with 4 bases left between them. The CDR3 is 12 amino acids.

The chain links TRBV12-3 or TRBV12-4 to TRBJ1-2, with a possible D match to TRBD1 (6 bases). CDR3 length: 12 residues. Trimming removed 4 bases at V and 11 bases at J, with 14 bases between. The chain's CDR3 is CASSWDNLSYTF. The CDR3 DNA reads TGTGCCAGCAGTTGGGACAATCTAAGTTACACCTTC.